The 11 T cell receptor beta chains below all came from one sample that was sequenced in a study of T-cell reconstitution after alpha-beta-depleted transplantation in children. A library of TCRbeta sequences, prepared with unique molecular identifiers, was generated. TCRdb re-analysed the PCR reads in MiXCR, keeping a single row per CDR3 protein. The sample records 300,000 to 400,000 distinct CDR3 sequences, 15% to 20% being singletons. The sequences come from PBMCs, mostly from graft donor cells, collected 360 days after TCRalphabeta/CD19-depleted stem cell transplant. The source is a male patient aged 2-15 years who had a stem cell transplant for acute lymphoblastic leukemia, so the T cells may come from the graft donor.

In this sample, this clonotype turned up many times. The V and J genes are TRBV28 and TRBJ2-5; 7 bases are a match to TRBD2. CDR1 and CDR2 from the germline V gene are MDHEN and SYDVKM. The CDR3 is made up of 13 amino acids. Losses at the gene ends were 4 bases for V and 4 bases for J; bases not matched to a gene: 3. CDR3 residues: CASSWEGPETQYF. The CDR3 DNA sequence: TGTGCCAGCAGTTGGGAGGGCCCAGAGACCCAGTACTTC.

This clonotype was seen many times. The V and J genes are TRBV15 and TRBJ2-5; the D is unclear. This CDR3 region has 13 residues. V gave up 2 bases and J gave up 5 bases, with 9 bases separating them. Germline assignment: CDR1 LNHNV and CDR2 YYDKDF (reference sequence). The CDR3 is CATSRLKTETQYF. CDR3 coding DNA: TGTGCCACCAGCAGACTTAAGACGGAGACCCAGTACTTC.

This clonotype was counted a few times. This chain's CDR3 is CASSQVSGGAYNEQFF. The CDR3 region has the DNA TGTGCCAGCAGCCAAGTCTCAGGGGGCGCTTACAATGAGCAGTTCTTC. The V gene is TRBV3-1, the J gene TRBJ2-1; 8 positions agree with TRBD1. The CDR3 covers 16 residues. J gave up 4 bases and V 1 base, and 6 bases lay outside the gene matches. Germline V lookup: CDR1 LGHDT, CDR2 YNNKEL (reference sequence).

This clonotype was detected a few times. The chain couples TRBV28 to TRBJ2-5; 15 bases agree with TRBD2. In germline, CDR1 is MDHEN, CDR2 SYDVKM. With V trimmed by 5 bases and J by 6 bases, 13 bases remained unmatched. The CDR3 length is 18 residues. This CDR3 is CASSMGLAGGLAGKTQYF. The CDR3 DNA reads TGTGCCAGCAGTATGGGACTAGCGGGAGGTTTGGCCGGAAAGACCCAGTACTTC. Based on the CDR3 plus reference TRBV28 and TRBJ2-5, the full variable domain is DVKVTQSSRYLVKRTGEKVFLECVQDMDHENMFWYRQDPGLGLRLIYFSYDVKMKEKGDIPEGYSVSREKKERFSLILESASTNQTSMYLCASSMGLAGGLAGKTQYFGPGTRLLVL.

The chain joins TRBV7-9 to TRBJ2-7, with D possibly being TRBD1 or TRBD2 (5 bases each). V was shortened by 6 bases and J by 0 bases, with 15 bases between the two germline ends. Germline CDR1 SEHNR, CDR2 FQNEAQ (reference sequence). This CDR3 spans 15 amino acids. CDR3 in amino acids: CASSSFGASSYEQYF. As DNA, the CDR3 is TGTGCCAGCAGTTCTTTCGGGGCCAGCTCCTACGAGCAGTACTTC. The whole variable domain, filled in from reference TRBV7-9 and TRBJ2-7, reads DTGVSQNPRHKITKRGQNVTFRCDPISEHNRLYWYRQTLGQGPEFLTYFQNEAQLEKSRLLSDRFSAERPKGSFSTLEIQRTEQGDSAMYLCASSSFGASSYEQYFGPGTRLTVT.

This clonotype has only a few counts. The rearrangement links TRBV12-3 or TRBV12-4 to TRBJ2-7; 8 bases fit TRBD2. V trimming: 5 bases; J trimming: 6 bases; junction bases outside the gene matches: 9. CDR3 length equals 14 residues. CDR3 DNA: TGTGCCAGCAGTCACCTAGCGGGTGGGGGCGAGCAGTACTTC. Its protein is CASSHLAGGGEQYF.

The rearrangement joins TRBV19 to TRBJ1-1; D may be TRBD1 (5 bases). The CDR3 contains 15 residues. Germline CDR1 reads LNHDA; CDR2 reads SQIVND (reference sequence). The V gene lost 5 bases and the J gene lost 1 base, with 14 bases spanning the gap. The CDR3 loop reads CASSDETVGNTEAFF. The DNA of the CDR3 is TGTGCCAGTAGTGACGAGACAGTCGGGAACACTGAAGCTTTCTTT.

This clonotype turned up a few times. This sequence joins TRBV19 and TRBJ2-1, with D uncertain. Trimming took 2 bases from V and 0 from J, leaving 8 bases between them. This CDR3 has 15 amino acids. From germline, CDR1 is LNHDA and CDR2 SQIVND (reference sequence). CDR3 sequence: CASSITAGSYNEQFF. The CDR3 bases are TGTGCCAGTAGTATAACAGCCGGCTCCTACAATGAGCAGTTCTTC.

The chain uses TRBV7-2 and TRBJ2-1; 9 nucleotides agree with TRBD2. The germline CDR1 and CDR2 sequences are SGHTA and FQGNSA. CDR3 size: 15 residues. The junction had 6 bases not matched to a gene; V was cut back by 5 bases and J by 4 bases. CDR3 protein: CASSPRTSAYNEQFF. CDR3 bases: TGTGCCAGCAGCCCTCGGACTAGCGCATACAATGAGCAGTTCTTC. Looking up the rest from reference TRBV7-2 and TRBJ2-1 gives the full variable domain: GAGVSQSPSNKVTEKGKDVELRCDPISGHTALYWYRQSLGQGLEFLIYFQGNSAPDKSGLPSDRFSAERTGGSVSTLTIQRTQQEDSAVYLCASSPRTSAYNEQFFGPGTRLTVL.

This clonotype turned up a few times. This chain links TRBV20-1 with TRBJ2-1, with D unclear. The CDR3 covers 12 residues. Trimming pared 3 bases from V and 6 bases from J, leaving 9 bases between. Germline-derived CDR1 and CDR2 are DFQATT and SNEGSKA (reference sequence). The CDR3 protein is CSASETVNEQFF. The DNA of the CDR3 is TGCAGTGCTAGTGAGACTGTCAATGAGCAGTTCTTC.

This clonotype was picked up many times. One end of the junction fails to match germline, which may point to a read error. The chain links TRBV29-1 to TRBJ1-2, with D tentatively TRBD1 (5 bases). CDR1 SQVTM and CDR2 ANQGSEA come from the germline V gene. CDR3 length: 12 residues. The CDR3 region has the DNA TGCAGCGTAGAAGACAGAGACTATGGCTACACCTTC. Amino acid sequence: CSVEDRDYGYTF.